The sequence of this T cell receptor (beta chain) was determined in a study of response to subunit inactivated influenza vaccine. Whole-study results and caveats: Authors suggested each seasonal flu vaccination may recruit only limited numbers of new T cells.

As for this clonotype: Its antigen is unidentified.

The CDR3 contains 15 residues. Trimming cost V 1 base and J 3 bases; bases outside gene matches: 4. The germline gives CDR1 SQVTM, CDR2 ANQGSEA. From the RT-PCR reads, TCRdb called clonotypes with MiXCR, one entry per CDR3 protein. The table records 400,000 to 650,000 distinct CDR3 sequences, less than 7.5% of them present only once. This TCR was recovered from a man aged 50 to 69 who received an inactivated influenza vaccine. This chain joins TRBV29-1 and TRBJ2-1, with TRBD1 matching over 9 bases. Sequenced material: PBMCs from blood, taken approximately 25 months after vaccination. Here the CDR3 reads CSVEGGTGSYNEQFF. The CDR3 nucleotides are TGCAGCGTTGAAGGGGGGACAGGGAGCTACAATGAGCAGTTCTTC.